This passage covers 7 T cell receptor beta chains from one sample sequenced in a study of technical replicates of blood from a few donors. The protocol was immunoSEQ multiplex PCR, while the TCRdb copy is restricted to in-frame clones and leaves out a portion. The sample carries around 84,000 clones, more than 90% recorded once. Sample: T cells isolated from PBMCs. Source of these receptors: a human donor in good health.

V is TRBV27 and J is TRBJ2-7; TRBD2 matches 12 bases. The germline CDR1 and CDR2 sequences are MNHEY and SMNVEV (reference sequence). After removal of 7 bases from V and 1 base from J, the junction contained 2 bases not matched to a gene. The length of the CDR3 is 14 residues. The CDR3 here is CASMTSGRSYEQYF. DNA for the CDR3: TGTGCCAGCATGACTAGCGGGAGATCCTACGAGCAGTACTTC.

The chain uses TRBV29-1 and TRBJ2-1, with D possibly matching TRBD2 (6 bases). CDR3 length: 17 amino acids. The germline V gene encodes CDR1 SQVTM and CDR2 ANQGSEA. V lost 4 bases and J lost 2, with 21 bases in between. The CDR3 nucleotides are TGCAGCGTTGGCTGGGTTAAGAGACTAGAGCCCTACAATGAGCAGTTCTTC. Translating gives CSVGWVKRLEPYNEQFF.

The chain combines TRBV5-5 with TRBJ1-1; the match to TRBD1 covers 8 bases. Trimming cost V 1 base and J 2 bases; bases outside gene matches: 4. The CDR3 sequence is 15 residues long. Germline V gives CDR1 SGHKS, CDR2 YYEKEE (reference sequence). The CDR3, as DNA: TGTGCCAGCAGCTTGATCGCAGGGGGCAACACTGAAGCTTTCTTT. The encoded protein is CASSLIAGGNTEAFF.

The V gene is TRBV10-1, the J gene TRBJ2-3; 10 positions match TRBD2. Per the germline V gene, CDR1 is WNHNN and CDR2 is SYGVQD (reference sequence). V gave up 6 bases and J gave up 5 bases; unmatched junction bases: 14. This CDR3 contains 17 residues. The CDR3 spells CASSRLSDSGGKDTQYF. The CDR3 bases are TGCGCCAGCAGCCGCCTTTCGGATAGCGGGGGGAAAGATACGCAGTATTTT.

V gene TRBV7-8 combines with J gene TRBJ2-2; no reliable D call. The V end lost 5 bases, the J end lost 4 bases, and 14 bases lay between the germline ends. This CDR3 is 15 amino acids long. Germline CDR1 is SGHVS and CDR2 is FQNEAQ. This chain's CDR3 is CASSRVRSITGELFF. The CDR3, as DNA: TGTGCCAGCAGCCGCGTGCGGAGCATCACCGGGGAGCTGTTTTTT.

DNA of the CDR3: TGTGCCAGCCAATACCGGGGGAAAACAGATACGCAGTATTTT. Translating gives CASQYRGKTDTQYF. The rearrangement uses TRBV19 and TRBJ2-3; a weak D match, TRBD2 (6 bases). V was cut by 9 bases and J by 3 bases, with 16 bases left in between. Germline V CDR1 and CDR2: LNHDA, SQIVND (reference sequence). The CDR3 sequence is 14 residues long. The full variable domain, with the rest looked up from reference TRBV19 and TRBJ2-3, is DGGITQSPKYLFRKEGQNVTLSCEQNLNHDAMYWYRQDPGQGLRLIYYSQIVNDFQKGDIAEGYSVSREKKESFPLTVTSAQKNPTAFYLCASQYRGKTDTQYFGPGTRLTVL.

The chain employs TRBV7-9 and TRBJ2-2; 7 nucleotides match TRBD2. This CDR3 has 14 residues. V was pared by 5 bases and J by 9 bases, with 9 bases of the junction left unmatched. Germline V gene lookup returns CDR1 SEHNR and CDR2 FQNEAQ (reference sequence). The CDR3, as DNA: TGTGCCAGCAGCCCGCGGACTAGGGGCCGGGAGCTGTTTTTT. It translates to CASSPRTRGRELFF.